The present entry profiles one TCR beta chain with its context. The data stem from a study of blood T cell repertoires in COVID-19. Study-level background: T cells, B-cell-depleted T cells, or PBMCs supplied cDNA or gDNA.

CDR1 is SGHRS and CDR2 is YFSETQ in the germline V gene. The ends lost 3 bases at V and 4 bases at J; junction bases unmatched: 2. This CDR3 region has 14 residues. In the original workflow: For nucleated cells, counts were estimated from reference gene primer amplification. TCRdb's table, derived via immunoSEQ multiplex PCR, lists solely in-frame clones and lacks some. The D gene and trimming were derived from the DNA, and the V and J assignments and clone size from that table. The sample shows fewer than 80,000 clones, about 76% of them seen only once. This clonotype originated in a human donor in a cohort sampled during active COVID-19. The material sequenced was peripheral blood. This chain uses TRBV5-1 with TRBJ2-3, with 10 bases lining up with TRBD2. The CDR3 reads CASSSGTSADTQYF. The CDR3 DNA reads TGCGCCAGCAGCTCGGGGACTAGCGCAGATACGCAGTATTTT.